The 30 T cell receptor beta chains below were found in one sample sequenced in a study of CD8 T cells in Susac syndrome. Reverse transcription used about 0.45 to 1 ug RNA and random hexamers. TCRdb recomputed calls from the immunoSEQ multiplex PCR reads with MiXCR, one row per CDR3 protein. The sample consists of more than 65,000 distinct CDR3 sequences, around 96% of them appearing once. Material: CD8+ T cells from PBMCs. These TCRs come from a human donor with multiple sclerosis.

The chain has TRBV24-1 and TRBJ2-5; no reliable D call. Trimming cost V 0 bases and J 3 bases, with 4 bases left between them. CDR1 is KGHDR, CDR2 SFDVKD, per germline. CDR3 length: 13 residues. CDR3 sequence (DNA): TGTGCCACCAGTGATTTGGGGGAAGAGACCCAGTACTTC. The encoded protein is CATSDLGEETQYF.

The chain is built from TRBV9 and TRBJ2-5; the D gene is possibly TRBD1 (5 bases). The CDR3 runs to 16 residues. V dropped 0 bases and J dropped 4 bases, with 16 bases sitting between them. Germline values: CDR1 SGDLS, CDR2 YYNGEE. CDR3 residues: CASSVGGGHTAETQYF. Here the CDR3 DNA reads TGTGCCAGCAGCGTAGGAGGTGGACATACGGCAGAGACCCAGTACTTC.

This chain joins TRBV3-1 and TRBJ2-7; a weak D match, TRBD1 (5 bases). V was clipped by 1 base and J by 2 bases, with 15 bases between them. Germline lookup yields CDR1 LGHDT and CDR2 YNNKEL (reference sequence). This CDR3 spans 16 amino acids. The CDR3 loop reads CASSQAHRMDTYEQYF. CDR3 coding DNA: TGTGCCAGCAGCCAAGCCCACAGGATGGACACCTACGAGCAGTACTTC.

The chain carries TRBV4-1 and TRBJ2-3, with D unclear. The CDR3 covers 17 residues. The germline V gene has CDR1 MGHRA and CDR2 YSYEKL. The V end was cut by 2 bases, the J end by 2 bases, with 17 bases between. The CDR3 DNA sequence: TGCGCCAGCAGCCAATTACCTCCTGAGCGACCCACAGATACGCAGTATTTT. It encodes CASSQLPPERPTDTQYF.

This chain links TRBV6-5 with TRBJ2-2, with D possibly TRBD1 on 5 matching bases. The V gene lost 4 bases and the J gene lost 5 bases, with 17 bases spanning the gap. The length of the CDR3 is 16 residues. CDR1 is MNHEY and CDR2 is SVGAGI in the germline V gene. For the CDR3, the DNA is TGTGCCAGCAGTTTAACGCAGGGTCTCAGGACCGGGGAGCTGTTTTTT. It specifies CASSLTQGLRTGELFF.

V gene TRBV15 combines with J gene TRBJ2-1; 8 bases align to TRBD1. Germline V CDR1 and CDR2: LNHNV, YYDKDF (reference sequence). V lost 1 base, J lost 8 bases, and 10 bases stayed unmatched. The CDR3 is made up of 16 amino acids. The CDR3 loop reads CATSRADRAPFYEQFF. The CDR3 coding sequence is TGTGCCACCAGCAGAGCGGACAGGGCCCCGTTCTATGAGCAGTTCTTC.

The J gene is TRBJ2-7, the V gene TRBV3-1; 8 bases fit TRBD2. The V gene end was trimmed by 10 bases and the J gene end by 1 base; junction bases not matched to a gene: 6. The CDR3 is 13 residues long. Germline assignment: CDR1 LGHDT and CDR2 YNNKEL (reference sequence). The CDR3 sequence: CAIPRGGSYEQYF. DNA of the CDR3: TGTGCCATCCCCCGGGGGGGATCCTACGAGCAGTACTTC.

The chain recombines TRBV6-1 with TRBJ1-1; D gene ambiguous. CDR1 is MNHNS and CDR2 is SASEGT in the germline V gene. The CDR3 sequence is 12 residues long. CDR3: CAGSAPAAEAFF. The CDR3 coding sequence is TGTGCAGGAAGTGCTCCGGCCGCTGAAGCTTTCTTT.

The J gene is TRBJ1-5, the V gene TRBV9, with 10 bases lining up with TRBD1. The V gene's germline CDR1 is SGDLS and CDR2 YYNGEE. This CDR3 contains 17 residues. V lost 3 bases to trimming and J lost 2 bases; unmatched junction nucleotides: 8. The CDR3 sequence: CASSAGTGDLGNQPQHF. The DNA for the CDR3 is TGTGCCAGCAGCGCAGGGACAGGGGATTTGGGCAATCAGCCCCAGCATTTT.

V gene TRBV20-1 combines with J gene TRBJ2-7; TRBD2 aligns across 7 bases. Germline values: CDR1 DFQATT, CDR2 SNEGSKA (reference sequence). Trimming at V came to 5 bases and at J to 0 bases, leaving 7 bases not matched to a gene. This CDR3 is 14 amino acids long. CDR3 bases: TGCAGTGCTGAGACCCGGGACTACTCCTACGAGCAGTACTTC. Amino acids: CSAETRDYSYEQYF.

This sequence joins TRBV27 and TRBJ1-4, with D hard to call. CDR1 is MNHEY and CDR2 is SMNVEV in the germline V gene (reference sequence). Trimming took 0 bases from V and 5 from J, leaving 4 bases between them. CDR3 length: 13 amino acids. In nucleotides, the CDR3 is TGTGCCAGCAGTTTATCCTCCAATGAAAAACTGTTTTTT. Amino acid sequence: CASSLSSNEKLFF.

The CDR3 DNA follows: TGTGCCAGCAGCGTCCTCGACGGGACTAGCGGCACAGATACGCAGTATTTT. As protein: CASSVLDGTSGTDTQYF. The chain couples TRBV9 to TRBJ2-3; the match to TRBD2 covers 10 bases. CDR3 length equals 17 residues. The J segment lost 1 base and the V segment lost 2 bases, leaving 7 bases of the junction unmatched. From germline, CDR1 is SGDLS and CDR2 YYNGEE.

V gene TRBV27 combines with J gene TRBJ2-2; 8 nucleotides agree with TRBD1. The CDR3 covers 15 residues. Germline V gives CDR1 MNHEY, CDR2 SMNVEV (reference sequence). J gave up 0 bases and V 5 bases, and 2 bases lay outside the gene matches. The CDR3 sequence: CASSLTGANTGELFF. The CDR3 DNA reads as TGTGCCAGCAGTCTGACAGGGGCGAACACCGGGGAGCTGTTTTTT.

The chain is built from TRBV20-1 and TRBJ2-7, with 10 bases aligning to TRBD2. J was trimmed by 3 bases and V by 4 bases; bases with no gene match: 6. The CDR3 extends over 14 amino acids. CDR1 is DFQATT and CDR2 is SNEGSKA in the germline V gene (reference sequence). In nucleotides, the CDR3 is TGCAGTGCTACCGCGACTAGCGGGTTCTACGAGCAGTACTTC. Residues: CSATATSGFYEQYF.

V and J are TRBV28 and TRBJ2-7, with 13 bases fitting TRBD2. The CDR3 spans 14 residues. Germline V gene data show CDR1 as MDHEN and CDR2 as SYDVKM. The trim removed 5 bases at V and 2 bases at J, leaving 0 bases unmatched. This CDR3 reads CASSTSGRAYEQYF. As DNA, the CDR3 is TGTGCCAGCAGTACTAGCGGGAGGGCCTACGAGCAGTACTTC.

The chain has TRBV27 and TRBJ2-1; 9 bases map to TRBD1. Trimming cost V 6 bases and J 3 bases; bases outside gene matches: 3. The CDR3 extends over 14 amino acids. Germline-derived CDR1 and CDR2 are MNHEY and SMNVEV (reference sequence). CDR3 region: CASSTGGVYNEQFF. The DNA of the CDR3 is TGTGCCAGCAGCACAGGGGGCGTCTACAATGAGCAGTTCTTC.

This rearrangement joins TRBV20-1 to TRBJ2-3; D is ambiguous. The CDR3 length is 14 residues. Germline CDR1 and CDR2: DFQATT and SNEGSKA (reference sequence). V lost 3 bases, J lost 0 bases, and 10 bases lay in between. CDR3 residues: CSASPYGSTDTQYF. CDR3 DNA: TGCAGTGCTAGCCCTTACGGTAGCACAGATACGCAGTATTTT.

The chain joins TRBV4-1 to TRBJ2-1; a possible D gene is TRBD2 (5 bases). The length of the CDR3 is 16 residues. Trimming removed 1 base at V and 2 bases at J, with 12 bases between. The germline CDR1 and CDR2 sequences are MGHRA and YSYEKL. The CDR3 DNA follows: TGCGCCAGCAGCCAAGGGAGCGGAGTGGCCTACAATGAGCAGTTCTTC. Protein product: CASSQGSGVAYNEQFF.

This sequence joins TRBV9 and TRBJ1-5; no clear D gene. Germline CDR1 and CDR2: SGDLS and YYNGEE. The CDR3 runs 15 residues. V lost 4 bases and J 0 bases, leaving 11 bases between the germline ends. CDR3: CASSSLIASNQPQHF. DNA of the CDR3: TGTGCCAGCAGCTCCCTTATTGCTAGCAATCAGCCCCAGCATTTT.

The rearrangement links TRBV27 to TRBJ2-1; no clear D. Trimming stripped 1 base from V and 4 bases from J, with 11 bases between. The length of the CDR3 is 15 residues. Germline CDR1 reads MNHEY; CDR2 reads SMNVEV (reference sequence). Written as DNA, the CDR3 is TGTGCCAGCAGTTTATTAGGGTCGCAGTACAATGAGCAGTTCTTC. This sequence encodes CASSLLGSQYNEQFF.

The V gene is TRBV27, the J gene TRBJ2-3, with D possibly being TRBD1 (5 bases). CDR3 length equals 13 residues. Germline V gives CDR1 MNHEY, CDR2 SMNVEV (reference sequence). Trimming cost V 6 bases and J 8 bases, with 15 bases left between them. The CDR3, as DNA: TGTGCCAGCAGATGGCAGGGTTTGGGTACGCAGTATTTT. It translates to CASRWQGLGTQYF.

The chain is built from TRBV6-2 or TRBV6-3 and TRBJ1-1; D is unresolved. V shed 2 bases and J shed 6 bases, with 10 bases lying between them. Germline CDR1 reads MNHEY; CDR2 reads SVGEGT. The CDR3 contains 13 residues. The CDR3 DNA is TGTGCCAGCAGTTACGGCGGACCTTCTGAAGCTTTCTTT. Its translation is CASSYGGPSEAFF.

This chain uses TRBV7-9 with TRBJ2-7; D possibly matches TRBD1 or TRBD2 (5 bases each). The CDR3 spans 13 residues. Per the germline V gene, CDR1 is SEHNR and CDR2 is FQNEAQ (reference sequence). The ends were cut back, 1 base at V and 7 bases at J, with 11 bases in the middle. The CDR3 nucleotides read TGTGCCAGCAGCTTAGTGCAGGGACCGGAGCAGTACTTC. Encoded protein: CASSLVQGPEQYF.

This chain uses TRBV5-1 with TRBJ2-3; the D gene is possibly TRBD2 (6 bases). The CDR3 consists of 15 residues. Deletions cut 3 bases from V and 5 bases from J, with 16 bases between. Germline V lookup: CDR1 SGHRS, CDR2 YFSETQ. CDR3 region: CASSSMTAGVDTQYF. DNA for the CDR3: TGCGCCAGCAGCTCCATGACAGCGGGCGTAGATACGCAGTATTTT.

This chain joins TRBV2 and TRBJ2-1; no firm D call. The V end was cut by 2 bases, the J end by 4 bases, with 15 bases between. Germline-derived CDR1 and CDR2 are SNHLY and FYNNEI. The CDR3 is 16 residues long. CDR3 DNA sequence: TGTGCCAGCAGTGAAATCGGCGCGGCTGAATACAATGAGCAGTTCTTC. Its translation is CASSEIGAAEYNEQFF.

This chain links TRBV20-1 with TRBJ2-1; weak D call: TRBD2 (6 bases). Looked up from germline, CDR1 is DFQATT and CDR2 is SNEGSKA (reference sequence). Trimming took 1 base from V and 15 from J, leaving 13 bases between them. The CDR3 is made up of 11 amino acids. CDR3 amino acids: CSARVMEGWFF. The CDR3 bases are TGCAGTGCTAGAGTCATGGAGGGTTGGTTCTTC.

The chain couples TRBV3-1 to TRBJ2-7; D is undetermined. The V end was cut by 2 bases, the J end by 2 bases, with 10 bases between. Germline V gives CDR1 LGHDT, CDR2 YNNKEL (reference sequence). The CDR3 covers 14 residues. The CDR3 sequence: CASSQSPGPYEQYF. The DNA for the CDR3 is TGTGCCAGCAGCCAATCCCCTGGACCCTACGAGCAGTACTTC.

The chain is built from TRBV29-1 and TRBJ2-7, with a tentative D call TRBD1 (5 bases). Looked up from germline, CDR1 is SQVTM and CDR2 is ANQGSEA. Between the trimmed V and J ends, which lost 3 bases and 1 base, there was a span of 7 bases. This CDR3 is 12 amino acids long. This CDR3 reads CSVEDISYEQYF. Here the CDR3 DNA reads TGCAGCGTTGAGGACATATCCTACGAGCAGTACTTC.

The V gene is TRBV19, the J gene TRBJ1-6; 8 nucleotides line up with TRBD1. J was trimmed by 11 bases and V by 1 base; bases with no gene match: 4. CDR1 LNHDA and CDR2 SQIVND come from the germline V gene (reference sequence). CDR3 length: 14 amino acids. The CDR3 DNA reads as TGTGCCAGTAGTATAGGACAGGGGTCTACACCCCTCCACTTT. As protein: CASSIGQGSTPLHF.

The genes are TRBV15 and TRBJ2-2; D is uncertain. From germline, CDR1 is LNHNV and CDR2 YYDKDF (reference sequence). V gave up 5 bases and J gave up 2 bases, with 6 bases separating them. The CDR3 contains 13 residues. The CDR3 region is CATSSRNTGELFF. CDR3 nucleotides: TGTGCCACCAGCTCGAGAAACACCGGGGAGCTGTTTTTT.